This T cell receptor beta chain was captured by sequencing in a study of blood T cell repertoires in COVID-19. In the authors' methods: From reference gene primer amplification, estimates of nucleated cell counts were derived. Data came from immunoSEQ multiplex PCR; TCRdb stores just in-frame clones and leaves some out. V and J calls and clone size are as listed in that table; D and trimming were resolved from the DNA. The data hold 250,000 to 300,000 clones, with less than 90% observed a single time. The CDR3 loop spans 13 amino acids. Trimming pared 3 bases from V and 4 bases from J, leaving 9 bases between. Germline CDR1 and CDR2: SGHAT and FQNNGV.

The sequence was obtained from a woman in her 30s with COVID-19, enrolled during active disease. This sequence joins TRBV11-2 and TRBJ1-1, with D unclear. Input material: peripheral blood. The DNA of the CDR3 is TGTGCCAGCAGCTTTGGGTGGAGCACTGAAGCTTTCTTT. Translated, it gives CASSFGWSTEAFF.